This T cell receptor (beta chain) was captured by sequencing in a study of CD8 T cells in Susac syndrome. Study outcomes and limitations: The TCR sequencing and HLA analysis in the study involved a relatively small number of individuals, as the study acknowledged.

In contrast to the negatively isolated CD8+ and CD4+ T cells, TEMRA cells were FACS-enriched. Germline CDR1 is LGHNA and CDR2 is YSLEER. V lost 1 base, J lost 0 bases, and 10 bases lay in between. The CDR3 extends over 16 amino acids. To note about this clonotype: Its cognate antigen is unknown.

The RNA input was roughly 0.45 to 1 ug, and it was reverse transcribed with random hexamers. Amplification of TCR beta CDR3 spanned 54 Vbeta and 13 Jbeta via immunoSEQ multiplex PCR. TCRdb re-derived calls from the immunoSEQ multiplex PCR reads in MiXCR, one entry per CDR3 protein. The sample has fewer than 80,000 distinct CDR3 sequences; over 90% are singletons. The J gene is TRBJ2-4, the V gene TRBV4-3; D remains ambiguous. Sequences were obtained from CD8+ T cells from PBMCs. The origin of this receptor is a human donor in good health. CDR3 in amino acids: CASSQVRALAKNIQYF. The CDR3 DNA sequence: TGCGCCAGCAGCCAAGTTCGGGCTCTAGCCAAAAACATTCAGTACTTC.